This TCR beta chain appears in the sequencing data of a study of blood T cells in healthy people across ages (dated by TCRdb to the mid-2010s). A note on the overall study: In model experiments, template switching captured roughly one uniquely barcoded TCR beta cDNA molecule for every two T cells. The study measured age-related changes in TCR beta repertoire diversity using deep sequencing normalized with unique cDNA molecular identifiers. Four age groups were formed from the donors: young (average approximately 16 years), middle-aged (approximately 40), aged (around 62) and long-lived (more than 75). To avoid experimental bias, donors of different ages were distributed randomly across sequencing lanes. Using the same blood draw, the study looked at two additional independent replicas of 1 million unique cDNA reads for two donors, one aged 18 to 30 and the other aged 80 or older.

To prepare the library, 5' RACE was applied. The sequencing machine was an Illumina HiSeq 2500. A second PCR of roughly 6 to 11 cycles was run with a J-beta primer mix and a sample-barcoded 5' primer. A template-switch 5' adaptor carrying 12 random nucleotides introduced a unique molecular identifier onto each TCR beta cDNA molecule. At least 2.5 million CDR3-containing paired-end reads were obtained from each sample. First-strand cDNA was synthesized from all RNA with the Mint cDNA synthesis kit, primed by a TRBC-specific oligonucleotide. Following uracil-DNA glycosylase treatment, a first 18-cycle PCR with universal primers M1SS and BC2_uni_R was performed on all cDNA. In the authors' own workflow: For normalization, 1 million high-quality reads were randomly selected from each sample, with every read carrying a distinct molecular identifier. Reads with shared molecular identifiers were discarded instead of being binned into consensus sequences. CDR3 identification, clonotype clustering and error correction used MiTCR with a Q25 quality threshold and the strictest error-elimination algorithm. A nonparametric unseen species model using Euler transformation provided a lower-bound estimate of total TCR beta diversity. Using fastp trimming at Q25 and MiXCR clonotype assembly, TCRdb reanalyzed the public sequencing data and kept in-frame beta chains. Rows with a matching CDR3 protein are joined into one entry that keeps the most common DNA and genes. V and J calls and clone size were set by TCRdb, not the authors. In this sample the table shows over a million distinct CDR3 sequences, approximately 59% of which occur a single time. The ten largest clonotypes hold roughly 7% of the sample.

Note on this clonotype: The target of this receptor is not known. Base qualities were left out, and no much larger clone turns up one base away.

Study-wide findings and limitations: Compared with the aged group, the long-lived group had more naive CD4+ T cells, fewer expanded clones and increased TCR diversity, a pattern suggesting age selection. Estimates of total diversity based on one million sequenced T cells were considered lower bounds and underestimates. Observed TCR beta diversity per million T cells fell roughly linearly with age, and a significant reduction was already apparent by age about 38. Since profiling was done on bulk unsorted PBMCs, naive and antigen-experienced compartments could not be conclusively compared. A strong correlation was found between observed TCR beta diversity and the percentage of naive T cells measured by flow cytometry. Because donor CMV infection status was unknown, age-related changes in expanded clonotypes were potentially confounded.

The roughly 37 donors, aged 6 to 90 years, were systemically healthy Caucasian individuals from Russia. Ten milliliters of peripheral blood were drawn from each donor into EDTA-treated Vacutainer tubes. PBMCs were isolated by Ficoll-Paque density-gradient centrifugation, with at least 7 million obtained per sample. Trizol reagent was used to extract total RNA from the PBMCs, yielding at least 6 micrograms per sample. The percentages of naive CD45RAhigh/CD27high T cells were determined by flow cytometry on a PBMC aliquot from every donor. This clonotype was obtained from a man in his late teens or twenties in good health. The sequenced material came from blood.

The DNA sequence is TGTGCCAGCAGTTACGACAGGGCTACTAACTATGGCTACACCTTC. This is translated as CASSYDRATNYGYTF. The V and J genes are TRBV6-6 and TRBJ1-2; TRBD1 matches 7 bases in the middle. Including the terminal cysteine and phenylalanine, the CDR3 comprises 15 residues. Only CDR3 DNA is held: 45 bases, read in frame from base 1. Ends trimmed: V by 2 bases, J by 0 bases; bases unmatched to a gene: 3. According to the germline V gene (reference sequence), CDR1 reads MNHNY and CDR2 reads SVGAGI.